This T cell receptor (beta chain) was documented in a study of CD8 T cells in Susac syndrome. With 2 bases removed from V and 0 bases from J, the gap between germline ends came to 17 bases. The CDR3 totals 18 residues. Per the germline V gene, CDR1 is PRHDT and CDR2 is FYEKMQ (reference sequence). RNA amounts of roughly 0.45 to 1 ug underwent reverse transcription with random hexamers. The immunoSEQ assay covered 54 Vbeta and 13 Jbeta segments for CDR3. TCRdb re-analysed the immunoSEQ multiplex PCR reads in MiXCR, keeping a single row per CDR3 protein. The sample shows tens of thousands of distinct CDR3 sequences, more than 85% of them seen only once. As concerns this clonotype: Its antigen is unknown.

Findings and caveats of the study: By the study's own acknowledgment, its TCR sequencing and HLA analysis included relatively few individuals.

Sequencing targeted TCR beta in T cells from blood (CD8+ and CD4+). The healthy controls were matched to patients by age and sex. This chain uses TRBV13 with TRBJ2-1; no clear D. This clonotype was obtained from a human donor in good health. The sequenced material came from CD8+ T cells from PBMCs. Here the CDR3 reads CASSLLQETGSSYNEQFF. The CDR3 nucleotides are TGTGCCAGCAGCTTACTACAAGAAACCGGCAGCTCCTACAATGAGCAGTTCTTC.